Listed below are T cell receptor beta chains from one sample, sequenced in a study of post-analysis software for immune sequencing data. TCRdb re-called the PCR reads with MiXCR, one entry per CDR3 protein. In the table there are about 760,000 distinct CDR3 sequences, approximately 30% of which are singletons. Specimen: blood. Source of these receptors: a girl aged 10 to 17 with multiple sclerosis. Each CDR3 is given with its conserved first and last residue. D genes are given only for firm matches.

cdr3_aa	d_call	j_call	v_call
CASRYRQTPAGYTF	-	TRBJ1-2	TRBV6-5
CASSLTRERSYEQYF	-	TRBJ2-7	TRBV27
CASSPQGAQPQHF	-	TRBJ1-5	TRBV12-3/TRBV12-4
CSGLKNTEAFF	-	TRBJ1-1	TRBV29-1
CSAKPPGGAFF	-	TRBJ1-1	TRBV20-1
CASSDPVFGQYF	-	TRBJ2-5	TRBV6-1
CSARDRGLAGDRAYEQYF	TRBD2	-	TRBV20-1
CASSQDWDRGLSSQPQHF	TRBD1	TRBJ1-5	TRBV4-3
CSLFRQGTEAFF	-	TRBJ1-1	TRBV29-1
CSARVASGSNYDEQFF	TRBD2	TRBJ2-1	TRBV20-1
CASSGTGGYNEQFF	TRBD1	TRBJ2-1	TRBV6-1
CASSWGDKGYTF	-	TRBJ1-2	TRBV11-2
CASRYSEKLFF	-	TRBJ1-4	TRBV28
CASRTLGPGETQYF	-	TRBJ2-5	TRBV19
CSASEGGFYNSPLHF	TRBD1	TRBJ1-6	TRBV20-1
CASSLGRDRAGYVLTF	TRBD1	TRBJ2-6	TRBV7-8
CASSPTVAGRGSPLHF	-	TRBJ1-6	TRBV6-5
CASSQDVGGAPNEQFF	-	TRBJ2-1	TRBV3-1
CASSAKKPGGPPISGANVLTF	-	TRBJ2-6	TRBV21-1
CASSPRQVTGGNSPLHF	-	TRBJ1-6	TRBV3-1
CASSPIWDTQYF	-	TRBJ2-3	TRBV7-2
CASSLRLAGLANTGELFF	TRBD2	TRBJ2-2	TRBV27
CASSPRDRTDTQYF	TRBD1	TRBJ2-3	TRBV18
CASSLATYTGELFF	-	TRBJ2-2	TRBV7-8
CASSPGARGQETQYF	-	TRBJ2-5	TRBV11-2
CASSEVAGGGYNEQFF	TRBD2	TRBJ2-1	TRBV6-1
CASSSRPSGVTDTQYF	TRBD2	TRBJ2-3	TRBV7-9
CASNRRTGDPNYGYTF	TRBD1	TRBJ1-2	TRBV4-2
CATSGGGMYTEAFF	TRBD1	TRBJ1-1	TRBV24-1
CASSSWTGNEQYF	TRBD1	TRBJ2-7	TRBV7-9
CSARSIGEQYF	-	TRBJ2-7	TRBV20-1
CSADGPDTRSFPEAFF	-	TRBJ1-1	TRBV20-1
CASSPDDRSSYNSPLHF	-	TRBJ1-6	TRBV18
CASSPQQGRREKLFF	-	TRBJ1-4	TRBV7-2
CASSGTARGRGGYTF	-	TRBJ1-2	TRBV2
CASSRVTGTTGELFF	TRBD1	TRBJ2-2	TRBV7-9
CSARSLAGNTEAFF	-	TRBJ1-1	TRBV20-1
CASSFLGGDTQYF	-	TRBJ2-3	TRBV7-2
CASIPPTSGPNEQFF	TRBD2	TRBJ2-1	TRBV28
CASSLSFRASRDRDRLETQYF	TRBD1	-	TRBV7-9
CASSWGDGLDGYTF	-	TRBJ1-2	TRBV12-3/TRBV12-4
CASREGPYEQYF	-	TRBJ2-7	TRBV25-1
CASTAGSGTYGYTF	-	TRBJ1-2	TRBV6-5
CSGRPSGPGQTQYF	TRBD2	TRBJ2-5	TRBV29-1
CSALGQGNNEQFF	TRBD1	TRBJ2-1	TRBV29-1
CASSLVAIEDNQETQYF	-	TRBJ2-5	TRBV5-1
CASSLARTGNMNTEAFF	TRBD1	TRBJ1-1	TRBV12-3/TRBV12-4
CASTSAGYNEQFF	-	TRBJ2-1	TRBV5-1
CASSPGLAGGLYSYNEQFF	TRBD2	TRBJ2-1	TRBV6-2/TRBV6-3
CSALRTASREQYF	-	TRBJ2-5	TRBV20-1